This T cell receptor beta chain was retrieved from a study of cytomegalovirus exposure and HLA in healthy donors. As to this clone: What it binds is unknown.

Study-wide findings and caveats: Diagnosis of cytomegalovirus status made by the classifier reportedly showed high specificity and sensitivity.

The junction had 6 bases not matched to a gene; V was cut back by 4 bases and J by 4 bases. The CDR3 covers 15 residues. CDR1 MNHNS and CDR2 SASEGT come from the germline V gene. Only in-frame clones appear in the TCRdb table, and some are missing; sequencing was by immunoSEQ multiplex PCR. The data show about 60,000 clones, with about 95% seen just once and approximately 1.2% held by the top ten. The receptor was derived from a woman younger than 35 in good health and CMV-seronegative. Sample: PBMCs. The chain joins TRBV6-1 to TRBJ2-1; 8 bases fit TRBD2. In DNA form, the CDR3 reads TGTGCCAGCAGTGGCCGGGAGGGCCTTTACAATGAGCAGTTCTTC. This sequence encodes CASSGREGLYNEQFF.